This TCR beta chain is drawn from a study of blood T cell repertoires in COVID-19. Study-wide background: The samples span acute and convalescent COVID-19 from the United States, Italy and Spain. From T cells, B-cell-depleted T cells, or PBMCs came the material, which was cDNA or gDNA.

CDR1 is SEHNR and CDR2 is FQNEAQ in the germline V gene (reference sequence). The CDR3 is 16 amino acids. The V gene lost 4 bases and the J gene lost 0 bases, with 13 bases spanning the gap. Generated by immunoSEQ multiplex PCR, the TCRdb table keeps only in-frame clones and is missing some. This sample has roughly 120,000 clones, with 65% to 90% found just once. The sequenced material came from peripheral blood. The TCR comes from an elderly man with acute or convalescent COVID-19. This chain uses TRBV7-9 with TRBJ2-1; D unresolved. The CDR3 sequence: CASSSWALSSYNEQFF. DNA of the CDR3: TGTGCCAGCAGCTCGTGGGCCCTGAGCTCCTACAATGAGCAGTTCTTC.